This TCR beta chain was sequenced for a study of CD8 T cells in ankylosing spondylitis. Findings and limits, study-wide: What appeared characteristic of ankylosing spondylitis blood was a TCR beta motif of fewer than ten highly homologous variants.

As the method for making TCR beta libraries, quantitative 5'-RACE with molecular barcodes was used. MiXCR, run by TCRdb on the 5' RACE reads, gives a single entry per CDR3 protein. The sample consists of around 120,000 distinct CDR3 sequences, 9.3% of them appearing once. This clonotype showed up many times. What it recognizes is unknown. The specimen sequenced was blood, either unsorted or a sorted T cell fraction (not recorded which). This clonotype was obtained from a male donor with ankylosing spondylitis or in good health (not recorded which).

The CDR3 DNA follows: TGCAGTGCTAGGTTGGCGGGAAGGATCCACAATGAGCAGTTCTTC. The encoded protein is CSARLAGRIHNEQFF. V and J are TRBV20-1 and TRBJ2-1, with D maybe TRBD2 (6 bases). The CDR3 covers 15 residues. V lost 3 bases, J lost 5 bases, and 17 bases lay in between. Per the germline V gene, CDR1 is DFQATT and CDR2 is SNEGSKA (reference sequence).